A single TCR beta chain is shown here with its context. Sequencing was performed with immunoSEQ multiplex PCR; in TCRdb, only in-frame clones are kept and a portion is missing. Of around 99,000 clones in the sample, around 88% were seen once. Germline loops: CDR1 SGHTA, CDR2 FQGTGA. The CDR3 length is 15 residues. The V and J ends lost 3 bases and 1 base respectively, with 10 bases between them. The sample comes from a study of control samples from healthy donors and cancer patients. The sequence derives from a woman aged 45-59 years in good health. Sequencing was performed on blood. The V call is TRBV7-3, the J call TRBJ1-5; D gene uncertain. The CDR3 DNA reads as TGTGCCAGCAGCTTGGCGGGTGGAAGCAATCAGCCCCAGCATTTT. Its translation is CASSLAGGSNQPQHF.